The clone carrying this T cell receptor beta chain appeared a single time. Antigen unknown. This specimen belongs to a study of somatic mutations in cytotoxic T cells in rheumatoid arthritis. The study, taken as a whole, reports: Increasing age coincided with elevated CD8+ clonality among rheumatoid arthritis patients, though not among healthy controls.

The table came from immunoSEQ multiplex PCR; TCRdb's copy has only in-frame clones and leaves some out. The table lists 7,000 or so clones, roughly 70% of them singletons, with approximately 15% in the top ten. The V and J ends lost 2 bases and 6 bases, in that order; junction bases with no gene match: 8. CDR3 size: 17 residues. The germline CDR1 and CDR2 sequences are SGHTA and FQGNSA. Sequencing was done on a sample of CD8+ T cells sorted from blood. This receptor was identified in an adult with rheumatoid arthritis. This chain connects TRBV7-2 to TRBJ2-1, with 12 bases fitting TRBD2. CDR3 sequence (DNA): TGTGCCAGCAGCTTACTAGCGGGGGGGGCCCCCTTCAATGAGCAGTTCTTC. Amino acids: CASSLLAGGAPFNEQFF.